Following are 27 T cell receptor beta chains from one sample sequenced in a study of T cell responses to AZD1222 COVID-19 vaccine. Profiled with immunoSEQ multiplex PCR; TCRdb holds only in-frame clones, not every one. This repertoire shows some 140,000 clones, 80% to 90% found once; its top ten account for less than 7%. The sequences come from peripheral blood, collected on day 0 of AZD1222 vaccination. The receptors were gathered from an adult in good health.

The V and J genes are TRBV5-1 and TRBJ1-1, with 11 positions matching TRBD1. V gave up 1 base and J gave up 0 bases; unmatched junction bases: 2. CDR1 and CDR2 from the germline V gene are SGHRS and YFSETQ. The CDR3 loop spans 16 amino acids. Written as DNA, the CDR3 is TGCGCCAGCAGCTTGCAGGGACAGGGGGTGAACACTGAAGCTTTCTTT. This sequence encodes CASSLQGQGVNTEAFF.

The chain uses TRBV7-3 and TRBJ2-2, with TRBD2 identical over 10 bases. From germline, CDR1 is SGHTA and CDR2 FQGTGA. The CDR3 totals 18 residues. With V trimmed by 0 bases and J by 4 bases, 8 bases remained unmatched. The CDR3 is CASSLTPGLAGATGELFF. DNA of the CDR3: TGTGCCAGCAGCTTAACCCCAGGGCTAGCGGGAGCCACCGGGGAGCTGTTTTTT.

The genes are TRBV18 and TRBJ2-1; no clear D. The germline V and J ends were trimmed by 4 bases and 4 bases, with 5 bases remaining between them. The CDR3 runs to 12 residues. Per the germline V gene, CDR1 is KGHSH and CDR2 is LQKENI. The CDR3, as DNA: TGTGCCAGCTCACTCGGTTACAATGAGCAGTTCTTC. Its translation: CASSLGYNEQFF.

This clone was picked up a small number of times. The DNA for the CDR3 is TGCGCCAGCAGCTTGCTAGCGGGAGGGTCCTACGAGCAGTACTTC. This encodes CASSLLAGGSYEQYF. This chain connects TRBV5-1 to TRBJ2-7, with 12 bases aligning to TRBD2. The junction had 0 bases not matched to a gene; V was cut back by 1 base and J by 1 base. Per germline, CDR1 SGHRS and CDR2 YFSETQ. The CDR3 covers 15 residues.

The chain couples TRBV4-3 to TRBJ2-2, with D tentatively TRBD1 (6 bases). Germline V gives CDR1 LGHNA, CDR2 YSLEER. V dropped 4 bases and J dropped 2 bases, with 14 bases sitting between them. The CDR3 is made up of 16 amino acids. Here the CDR3 reads CASSLHLGANTGELFF. In DNA, the CDR3 is TGCGCCAGCAGCCTACATCTGGGGGCCAACACCGGGGAGCTGTTTTTT.

V gene TRBV30 combines with J gene TRBJ2-7; D is ambiguous. V was shortened by 3 bases and J by 0 bases, with 9 bases between the two germline ends. CDR3 size: 13 residues. Germline V gives CDR1 GTSNPN, CDR2 SVGIG (reference sequence). For the CDR3, the DNA is TGTGCCTGGAGAGGGCAGAGCTCCTACGAGCAGTACTTC. Protein: CAWRGQSSYEQYF.

The chain joins TRBV10-3 to TRBJ2-1, with D perhaps matching TRBD2 (5 bases). Germline V CDR1 and CDR2: ENHRY, SYGVKD. The CDR3 consists of 16 residues. V lost 0 bases to trimming and J lost 3 bases, with 12 bases between them. Here the CDR3 DNA reads TGTGCCATCAGTGAGTCCACTAGGAATCTCTACAATGAGCAGTTCTTC. Amino acid sequence: CAISESTRNLYNEQFF.

V gene TRBV24-1 combines with J gene TRBJ1-5; D is undetermined. V was shortened by 9 bases and J by 0 bases, with 14 bases between the two germline ends. The CDR3 has 15 residues. Germline CDR1 is KGHDR and CDR2 is SFDVKD. The CDR3 DNA reads as TGTGCCACCGGGTCTCAAGAGGGTAGCAATCAGCCCCAGCATTTT. Its protein product is CATGSQEGSNQPQHF.

The chain is built from TRBV5-6 and TRBJ2-1; 13 positions agree with TRBD2. CDR3 length: 16 amino acids. The germline V gene encodes CDR1 SGHDT and CDR2 YYEEEE. Trimming took 4 bases from V and 7 from J; bases not matched to a gene: 8. CDR3 sequence: CASSPPGLAGENEQFF. DNA of the CDR3: TGTGCCAGCAGCCCTCCCGGACTAGCGGGAGAAAATGAGCAGTTCTTC.

The rearrangement joins TRBV24-1 to TRBJ2-1; 10 nucleotides align to TRBD2. Trimming removed 0 bases from V and 11 bases from J; junction bases left unmatched: 9. This CDR3 region has 16 residues. From germline, CDR1 is KGHDR and CDR2 SFDVKD. The CDR3 sequence is CATSDLGLAGVPQQFF. Written as DNA, the CDR3 is TGTGCCACCAGTGATTTGGGCCTAGCGGGAGTACCCCAGCAGTTCTTC.

The gene calls are TRBV3-1 (or the pseudogene TRBV3-2) and TRBJ2-7, with D possibly TRBD2 on 6 matching bases. The V end was cut by 4 bases, the J end by 2 bases, with 12 bases between. In germline, CDR1 is LGHDT, CDR2 YNNKEL (reference sequence). This CDR3 comprises 14 residues. This CDR3 is CASSRGLTPYEQYF. The CDR3 region has the DNA TGTGCCAGCAGCCGAGGACTAACCCCCTACGAGCAGTACTTC.

This chain joins TRBV20-1 and TRBJ2-1; D not resolved. Germline CDR1 reads DFQATT; CDR2 reads SNEGSKA (reference sequence). The ends were cut back, 5 bases at V and 6 bases at J, with 5 bases in the middle. This CDR3 contains 10 residues. CDR3 sequence reads: CSAEVNEQFF. The CDR3 DNA sequence: TGCAGTGCTGAGGTCAATGAGCAGTTCTTC.

To note about this clone: This sample includes further DNA sequences coding for the same CDR3. DNA for the CDR3: TGTGCCAGCAGTTTGGGTAATAGCAATCAGCCCCAGCATTTT. The encoded protein is CASSLGNSNQPQHF. The chain is built from TRBV7-9 and TRBJ1-5; D not certain. Between the trimmed V and J ends, which lost 6 bases and 0 bases, there was a span of 9 bases. Germline CDR1 and CDR2: SEHNR and FQNEAQ (reference sequence). This CDR3 has 14 residues.

The CDR3 region is CASSFGSGNQPQHF. The DNA for the CDR3 is TGTGCCAGCAGCTTTGGTAGTGGCAATCAGCCCCAGCATTTT. This chain joins TRBV7-9 and TRBJ1-5; D is unresolved. The CDR3 has 14 amino acids. Per germline, CDR1 SEHNR and CDR2 FQNEAQ (reference sequence). With 3 bases removed from V and 2 bases from J, the gap between germline ends came to 8 bases.

The chain carries TRBV10-3 and TRBJ2-3, with 8 bases identical to TRBD1. The CDR3 sequence is 18 residues long. J lost 1 base, V lost 7 bases, and 16 bases had no gene match. Per germline, CDR1 ENHRY and CDR2 SYGVKD. CDR3: CAINKGQGGLSGTDTQYF. CDR3 nucleotides: TGTGCCATCAACAAAGGACAGGGAGGATTGAGCGGCACAGATACGCAGTATTTT.

The chain recombines TRBV5-6 with TRBJ2-7, with a weak D call TRBD1 (6 bases). CDR3 length: 14 amino acids. Trimming took off 2 bases at V and 5 bases at J, with 14 bases between the two ends. Germline V gives CDR1 SGHDT, CDR2 YYEEEE. The CDR3: CASSLDRIGNEQYF. The CDR3 DNA sequence: TGTGCCAGCAGCTTAGACAGGATAGGCAACGAGCAGTACTTC.

CDR3 in DNA: TGTGCCAGCAGTTACGGACAGTTAAACTATGGCTACACCTTC. It is translated as CASSYGQLNYGYTF. V gene TRBV6-2 or TRBV6-3 combines with J gene TRBJ1-2; D perhaps matches TRBD1 (6 bases). The CDR3 sequence is 14 residues long. The V and J ends lost 2 bases and 2 bases respectively, with 9 bases between them. Germline V gene data show CDR1 as MNHEY and CDR2 as SVGEGT.

This chain joins TRBV28 and TRBJ1-6, with a possible D match to TRBD1 (5 bases). V lost 7 bases to trimming and J lost 9 bases, with 16 bases between them. In germline, CDR1 is MDHEN, CDR2 SYDVKM. CDR3 length: 14 residues. CDR3 nucleotide sequence: TGTGCCAGCACTGGACAAGGCCCAAGTTCACCCCTCCACTTT. This codes for CASTGQGPSSPLHF.

The chain joins TRBV4-3 to TRBJ1-1, with D perhaps matching TRBD1 (5 bases). The ends were cut back, 4 bases at V and 0 bases at J, with 12 bases in the middle. CDR1 is LGHNA and CDR2 is YSLEER in the germline V gene. The CDR3 loop spans 15 amino acids. CDR3: CASSPRQHLNTEAFF. CDR3 DNA sequence: TGCGCCAGCAGCCCCCGACAGCACCTGAACACTGAAGCTTTCTTT.

The rearrangement joins TRBV7-2 to TRBJ2-2, with a weak D call TRBD1 (6 bases). V lost 4 bases and J lost 0, with 15 bases in between. This CDR3 is 17 amino acids long. Germline V gene lookup returns CDR1 SGHTA and CDR2 FQGNSA. CDR3 coding DNA: TGTGCCAGCAGCTCTTTTGGACAGAAAGCGAACACCGGGGAGCTGTTTTTT. This encodes CASSSFGQKANTGELFF.

The chain couples TRBV9 to TRBJ2-5; 8 positions match TRBD2. The length of the CDR3 is 18 residues. V shed 0 bases and J 2 bases; nucleotides not matched to a gene: 12. Germline CDR1 is SGDLS and CDR2 is YYNGEE. CDR3 residues: CASSVATAGGPRQETQYF. CDR3 in DNA: TGTGCCAGCAGCGTAGCTACGGCGGGAGGCCCAAGGCAAGAGACCCAGTACTTC.

This chain connects TRBV28 to TRBJ1-1; D is ambiguous. This CDR3 is built from 12 residues. The germline V gene has CDR1 MDHEN and CDR2 SYDVKM. V lost 2 bases to trimming and J lost 7 bases, with 8 bases between them. The CDR3 region is CASSLAGYEAFF. The DNA of the CDR3 is TGTGCCAGCAGTTTAGCGGGATATGAAGCTTTCTTT.

In this sample, this clone turned up once. This sequence joins TRBV12-5 and TRBJ1-1; TRBD1 might be the D (5 bases). This CDR3 is built from 13 residues. Per germline, CDR1 LGHNT and CDR2 FRNRAP. V was cut by 2 bases and J by 10 bases, with 14 bases left in between. DNA for the CDR3: TGTGCTAGTGGTTTGACCCACAGGAGGGGAGCTTTCTTT. Translating gives CASGLTHRRGAFF.

This sequence joins TRBV4-3 and TRBJ1-6, with a tentative D call TRBD1 (6 bases). Trimming cost V 0 bases and J 14 bases, with 14 bases left between them. Germline CDR1 is LGHNA and CDR2 is YSLEER. This CDR3 has 14 residues. The DNA for the CDR3 is TGCGCCAGCAGCCAAGATCGGGTGGGGGGCACCCTCCACTTT. Amino acids: CASSQDRVGGTLHF.

The V gene is TRBV6-2 or TRBV6-3, the J gene TRBJ2-5; D is perhaps TRBD2 (6 bases). CDR3 size: 13 residues. Trimming removed 6 bases at V and 7 bases at J, with 15 bases between. Germline V gene sequence: CDR1 MNHEY, CDR2 SVGEGT. CDR3 DNA sequence: TGTGCCAGCAGCCGGAGGGCCTTTGGGACCCAGTACTTC. Protein product: CASSRRAFGTQYF.

Of note for this clone: No conserved phenylalanine or tryptophan ends this CDR3, so it is likely a read error. The DNA is omitted, as the CDR3 cannot be located on it reliably, and the CDR3 follows TCRdb's listing. V usage is TRBV7-2 and J usage is TRBJ2-4; TRBD2 was called by the table and not checked on the DNA. In germline, CDR1 is SGHTA, CDR2 FQGNSA. Ends included, the CDR3 has 13 residues. The CDR3 here is CASSLAAGLAAHP.

This rearrangement joins TRBV24-1 to TRBJ1-1, with D perhaps TRBD1 (6 bases). Germline CDR1 reads KGHDR; CDR2 reads SFDVKD. This CDR3 contains 13 residues. Trimming cost V 8 bases and J 2 bases, with 11 bases left between them. CDR3 sequence (DNA): TGTGCCACCACTAGGGGGAAAAACACTGAAGCTTTCTTT. Translation: CATTRGKNTEAFF.